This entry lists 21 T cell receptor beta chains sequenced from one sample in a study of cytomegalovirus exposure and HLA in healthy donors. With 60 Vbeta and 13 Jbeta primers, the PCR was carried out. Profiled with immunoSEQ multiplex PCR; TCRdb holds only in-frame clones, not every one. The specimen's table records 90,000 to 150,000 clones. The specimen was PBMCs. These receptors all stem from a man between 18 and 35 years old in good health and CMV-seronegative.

The CDR3 loop reads CALSRGMGGYTF. The DNA of the CDR3 is TGTGCCCTCTCAAGGGGAATGGGTGGCTACACCTTC. The rearrangement uses TRBV19 and TRBJ1-2, with D possibly being TRBD1 (5 bases). V shed 11 bases and J shed 7 bases, with 17 bases lying between them. Germline V CDR1 and CDR2: LNHDA, SQIVND (reference sequence). There are 12 residues in the CDR3.

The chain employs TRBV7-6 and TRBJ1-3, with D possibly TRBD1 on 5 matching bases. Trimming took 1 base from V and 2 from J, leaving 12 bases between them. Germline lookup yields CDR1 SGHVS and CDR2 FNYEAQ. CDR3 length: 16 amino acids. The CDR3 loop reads CASSLGAGMPGNTIYF. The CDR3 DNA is TGTGCCAGCAGCTTAGGGGCAGGGATGCCTGGAAACACCATATATTTT.

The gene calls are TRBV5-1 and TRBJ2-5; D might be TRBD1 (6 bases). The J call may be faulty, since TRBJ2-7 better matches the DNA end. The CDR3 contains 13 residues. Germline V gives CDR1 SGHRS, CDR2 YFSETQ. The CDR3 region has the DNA TGCGCCAGCAGCCTACAGGGTTCCTACGAGCAGTACTTC. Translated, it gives CASSLQGSYEQYF.

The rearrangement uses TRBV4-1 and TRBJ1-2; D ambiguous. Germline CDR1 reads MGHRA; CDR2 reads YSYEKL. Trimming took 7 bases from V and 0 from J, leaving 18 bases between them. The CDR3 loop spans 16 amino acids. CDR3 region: CASNLEGGRTNYGYTF. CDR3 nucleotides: TGCGCCAGCAACCTAGAAGGCGGGCGAACTAACTATGGCTACACCTTC.

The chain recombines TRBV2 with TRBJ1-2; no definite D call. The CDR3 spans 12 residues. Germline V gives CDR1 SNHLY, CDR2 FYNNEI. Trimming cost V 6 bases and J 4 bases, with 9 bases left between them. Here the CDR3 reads CASRVGSYGYTF. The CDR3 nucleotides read TGTGCCAGCAGGGTCGGGTCCTATGGCTACACCTTC.

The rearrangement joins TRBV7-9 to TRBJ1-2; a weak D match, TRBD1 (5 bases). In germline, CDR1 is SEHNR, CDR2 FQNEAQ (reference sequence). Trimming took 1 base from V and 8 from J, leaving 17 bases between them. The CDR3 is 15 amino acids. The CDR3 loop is CASSLEEARVEGYTF. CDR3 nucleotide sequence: TGTGCCAGCAGCTTAGAAGAGGCCAGGGTGGAGGGCTACACCTTC.

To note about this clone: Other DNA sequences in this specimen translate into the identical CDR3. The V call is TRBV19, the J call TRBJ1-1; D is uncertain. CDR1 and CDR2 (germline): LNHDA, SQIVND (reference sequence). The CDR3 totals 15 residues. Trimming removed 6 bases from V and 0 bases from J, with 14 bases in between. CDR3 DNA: TGTGCCAGTAGGAACTATTCGGGGATGAACACTGAAGCTTTCTTT. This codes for CASRNYSGMNTEAFF.

The CDR3 DNA is TGTGCCAGCCGACAGGGGACGAACACTGAAGCTTTCTTT. Its protein product is CASRQGTNTEAFF. V usage is TRBV18 and J usage is TRBJ1-1, with 8 bases lining up with TRBD1. Germline-derived CDR1 and CDR2 are KGHSH and LQKENI. The CDR3 is made up of 13 amino acids. V dropped 8 bases and J dropped 1; count of bases not matched to a gene: 3.

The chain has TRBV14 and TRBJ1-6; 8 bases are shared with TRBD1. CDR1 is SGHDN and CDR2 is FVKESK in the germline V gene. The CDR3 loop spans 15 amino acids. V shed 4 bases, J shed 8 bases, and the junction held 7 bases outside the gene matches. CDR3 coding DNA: TGTGCCAGCAGCCCCATGGACAGGGACCATTCACCCCTCCACTTT. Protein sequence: CASSPMDRDHSPLHF.

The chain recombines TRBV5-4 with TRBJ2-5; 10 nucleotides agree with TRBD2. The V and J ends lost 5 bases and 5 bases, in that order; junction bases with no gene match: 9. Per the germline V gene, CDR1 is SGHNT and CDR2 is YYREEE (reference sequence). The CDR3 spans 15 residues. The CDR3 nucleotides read TGTGCCAGCAGTCCTTATAGCGGGAGGATCGAGACCCAGTACTTC. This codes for CASSPYSGRIETQYF.

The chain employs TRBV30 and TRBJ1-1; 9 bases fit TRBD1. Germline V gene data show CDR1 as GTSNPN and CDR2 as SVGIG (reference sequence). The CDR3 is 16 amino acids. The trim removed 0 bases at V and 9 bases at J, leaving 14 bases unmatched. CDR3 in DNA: TGTGCCTGGAGTGTAATAAATACAGGGGGCGCGGATAAAGCTTTCTTT. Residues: CAWSVINTGGADKAFF.

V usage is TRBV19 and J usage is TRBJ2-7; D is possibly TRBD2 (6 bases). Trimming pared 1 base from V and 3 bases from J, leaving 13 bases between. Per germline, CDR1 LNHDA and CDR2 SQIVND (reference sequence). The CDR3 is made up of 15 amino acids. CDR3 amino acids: CASSIGGQGGYEQYF. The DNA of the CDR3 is TGTGCCAGTAGTATAGGTGGGCAGGGAGGCTACGAGCAGTACTTC.

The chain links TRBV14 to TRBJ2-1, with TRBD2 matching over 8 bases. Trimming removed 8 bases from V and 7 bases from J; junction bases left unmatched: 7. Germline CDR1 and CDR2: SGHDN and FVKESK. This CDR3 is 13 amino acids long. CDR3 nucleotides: TGTGCCAGCCGCGGGACTAGTTCTAATGAGCAGTTCTTC. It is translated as CASRGTSSNEQFF.

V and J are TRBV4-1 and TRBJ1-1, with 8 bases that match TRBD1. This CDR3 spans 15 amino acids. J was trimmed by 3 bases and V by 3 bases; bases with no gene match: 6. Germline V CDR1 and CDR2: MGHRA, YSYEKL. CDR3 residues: CASSHNPTGDTEAFF. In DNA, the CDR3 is TGCGCCAGCAGCCACAACCCGACAGGGGACACTGAAGCTTTCTTT.

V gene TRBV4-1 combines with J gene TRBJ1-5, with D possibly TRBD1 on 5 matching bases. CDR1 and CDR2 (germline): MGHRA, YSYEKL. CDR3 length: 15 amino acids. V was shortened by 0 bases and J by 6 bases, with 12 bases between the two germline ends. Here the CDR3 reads CASSQEWGDFQPQHF. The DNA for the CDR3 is TGCGCCAGCAGCCAAGAATGGGGGGATTTTCAGCCCCAGCATTTT.

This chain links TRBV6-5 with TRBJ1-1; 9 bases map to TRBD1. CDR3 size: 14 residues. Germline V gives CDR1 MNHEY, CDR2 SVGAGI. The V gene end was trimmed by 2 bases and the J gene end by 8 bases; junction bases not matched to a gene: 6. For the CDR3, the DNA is TGTGCCAGCAGTTACGGGACAGGGAAAACCGAAGCTTTCTTT. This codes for CASSYGTGKTEAFF.

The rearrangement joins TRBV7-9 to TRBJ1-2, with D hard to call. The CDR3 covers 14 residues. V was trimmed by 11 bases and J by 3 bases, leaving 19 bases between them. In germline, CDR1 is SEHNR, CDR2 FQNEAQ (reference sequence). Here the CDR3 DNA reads TGTGCCGCCGGCCCGAGCAGCGATCACTATGGCTACACCTTC. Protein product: CAAGPSSDHYGYTF. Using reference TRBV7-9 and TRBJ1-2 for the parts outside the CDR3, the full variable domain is DTGVSQNPRHKITKRGQNVTFRCDPISEHNRLYWYRQTLGQGPEFLTYFQNEAQLEKSRLLSDRFSAERPKGSFSTLEIQRTEQGDSAMYLCAAGPSSDHYGYTFGSGTRLTVV.

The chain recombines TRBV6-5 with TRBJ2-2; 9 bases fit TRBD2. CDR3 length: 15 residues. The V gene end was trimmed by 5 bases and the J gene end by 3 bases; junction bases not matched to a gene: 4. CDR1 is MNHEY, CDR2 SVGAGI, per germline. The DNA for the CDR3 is TGTGCCAGCAGTAGGGGACTAGCTTACACCGGGGAGCTGTTTTTT. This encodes CASSRGLAYTGELFF.

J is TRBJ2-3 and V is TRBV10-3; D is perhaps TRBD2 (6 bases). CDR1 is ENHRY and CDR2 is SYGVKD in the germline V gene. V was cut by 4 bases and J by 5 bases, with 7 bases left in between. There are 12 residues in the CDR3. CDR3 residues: CAISGDLDTQYF. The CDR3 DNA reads TGTGCCATCAGTGGGGACTTAGATACGCAGTATTTT.

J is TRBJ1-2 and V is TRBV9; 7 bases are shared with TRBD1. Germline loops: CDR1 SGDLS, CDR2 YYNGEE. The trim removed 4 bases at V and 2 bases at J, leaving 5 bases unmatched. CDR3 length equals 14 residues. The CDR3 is CASSLGQANYGYTF. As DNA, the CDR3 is TGTGCCAGCAGCTTAGGACAGGCGAACTATGGCTACACCTTC. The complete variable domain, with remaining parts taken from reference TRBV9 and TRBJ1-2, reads DSGVTQTPKHLITATGQRVTLRCSPRSGDLSVYWYQQSLDQGLQFLIQYYNGEERAKGNILERFSAQQFPDLHSELNLSSLELGDSALYFCASSLGQANYGYTFGSGTRLTVV.

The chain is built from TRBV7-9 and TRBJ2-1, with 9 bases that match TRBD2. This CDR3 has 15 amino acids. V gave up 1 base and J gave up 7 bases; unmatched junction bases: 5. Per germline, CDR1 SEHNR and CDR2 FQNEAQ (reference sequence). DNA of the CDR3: TGTGCCAGCAGCTTAGTGCGGGGGGGCGGTAATGAGCAGTTCTTC. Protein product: CASSLVRGGGNEQFF.